Listed here is a single TCR beta chain. A read error may explain this, as a much larger clone is one base away. Diagnostic decisions used clinical symptoms, serum thyroxine and TRAb, thyroid ultrasound and orbital computed tomography. This sample was taken from a study of T cells in Graves' hyperthyroidism and ophthalmopathy. CDR1 is DFQATT, CDR2 SNEGSKA, per germline (reference sequence). The CDR3 is 13 amino acids. Amplified TCR beta CDR3 regions came from RNA transcripts. During a first-round RT-PCR of the TCR CDR3, the HTBI primer set was used. TCRdb called the multiplex PCR reads again in MiXCR, with one record for every CDR3 protein. Of hundreds of thousands of distinct CDR3 sequences listed, 14% were seen once; the top ten hold around 24%.

This sequence was found in a woman aged 25 to 45 with Graves' hyperthyroidism. The rearrangement uses TRBV20-1 and TRBJ2-5; D perhaps matches TRBD2 (5 bases). Sequences were obtained from blood. CDR3: CSARVGPGETEYF. The CDR3 DNA sequence: TGCAGTGCTAGAGTAGGACCCGGGGAGACCGAGTACTTC.